One and the same sample provided the 7 T cell receptor beta chains below, sequenced in a study of immune evolution from preneoplasia to lung adenocarcinoma. The table came from immunoSEQ multiplex PCR; TCRdb's copy has only in-frame clones and leaves some out. The top ten clones hold about 3.4% of a sample with approximately 3,000 clones, around 90% of them seen once. Input material: FFPE adjacent normal lung tissue. All receptors derive from a person between 65 and 80 years old with lung adenocarcinoma.

J is TRBJ2-7 and V is TRBV28; D is ambiguous. Between the trimmed V and J ends, which lost 5 bases and 0 bases, there was a span of 20 bases. The germline CDR1 and CDR2 sequences are MDHEN and SYDVKM. CDR3 length: 17 residues. CDR3 in amino acids: CASSPDRLGISSYEQYF. In DNA form, the CDR3 reads TGTGCCAGCAGTCCTGATCGCCTAGGGATCAGCTCCTACGAGCAGTACTTC.

This clone was counted once. The gene calls are TRBV30 and TRBJ2-6; no clear D gene. V was pared by 0 bases and J by 2 bases, with 2 bases between. The CDR3 sequence is 13 residues long. Germline V gene data show CDR1 as GTSNPN and CDR2 as SVGIG (reference sequence). CDR3 in DNA: TGTGCCTGGAGTGTACCTGGGGCCAACGTCCTGACTTTC. As protein: CAWSVPGANVLTF. The whole variable domain, remainder taken from reference TRBV30 and TRBJ2-6, is SQTIHQWPATLVQPVGSPLSLECTVEGTSNPNLYWYRQAAGRGLQLLFYSVGIGQISSEVPQNLSASRPQDRQFILSSKKLLLSDSGFYLCAWSVPGANVLTFGAGSRLTVL.

This chain uses TRBV7-9 with TRBJ2-5; D gene unclear. V was pared by 5 bases and J by 2 bases, with 12 bases between. CDR1 and CDR2 (germline): SEHNR, FQNEAQ (reference sequence). The CDR3 totals 14 residues. The CDR3 reads CASSRGTIQETQYF. In DNA form, the CDR3 reads TGTGCCAGCAGCCGAGGTACCATACAAGAGACCCAGTACTTC.

The rearrangement joins TRBV4-1 to TRBJ1-2, with 7 positions matching TRBD1. The CDR3 extends over 14 amino acids. Trimming at V came to 1 base and at J to 7 bases, leaving 6 bases not matched to a gene. Germline CDR1 is MGHRA and CDR2 is YSYEKL. CDR3 sequence: CASSQVNRGRGYTF. CDR3 bases: TGCGCCAGCAGCCAAGTGAACAGGGGTCGTGGCTACACCTTC.

This chain uses TRBV5-1 with TRBJ2-5; 8 nucleotides match TRBD2. V shed 5 bases and J 1 base; nucleotides not matched to a gene: 7. The CDR3 is 15 amino acids. Germline CDR1 reads SGHRS; CDR2 reads YFSETQ. The CDR3 region has the DNA TGCGCCAGCAGGGAACTAGCGGTTACCCAAGAGACCCAGTACTTC. Translation gives CASRELAVTQETQYF.

The rearrangement uses TRBV30 and TRBJ2-5; TRBD2 is a possible D gene (5 bases). CDR1 GTSNPN and CDR2 SVGIG come from the germline V gene (reference sequence). This CDR3 region has 17 residues. The V and J ends lost 3 bases and 0 bases respectively, with 20 bases between them. The CDR3 DNA reads as TGTGCCTGGAGCGTTAGGACTTCTCGGATGTACCAAGAGACCCAGTACTTC. Protein sequence: CAWSVRTSRMYQETQYF.

A single count supports this clone. The rearrangement joins TRBV30 to TRBJ1-2; TRBD1 is a possible D gene (6 bases). Trimming cost V 3 bases and J 4 bases, with 18 bases left between them. Germline V gives CDR1 GTSNPN, CDR2 SVGIG (reference sequence). The CDR3 extends over 15 amino acids. CDR3 amino acids: CAWRPLTGTPYGYTF. In DNA, the CDR3 is TGTGCCTGGAGACCACTAACCGGGACACCCTATGGCTACACCTTC.